The T cell receptor beta chain described here comes from a study of beta chain features in type 1 diabetes. Worth noting for this clone: The antigen is unknown.

Overall study results and limits: More deletions and fewer insertions at VDJ junctions were seen in type 1 diabetes patients. These data did not resolve whether HLA type affects TCRB rearrangement. Among patients with Type 1 diabetes, TCRB CDR3s were moderately but significantly shorter in every one of the four CD4+ subsets.

Trimming left V 1 base short and J 3 bases short, with 5 bases between. In germline, CDR1 is LGHNA, CDR2 YNFKEQ. CDR3 length equals 13 residues. cDNA synthesis used the whole RNA isolate, giving expressed TCRB sequences. TCRdb keeps only in-frame clones here, not all; method: immunoSEQ multiplex PCR. The sample records over 300,000 clones, 8% being singletons. This TCR came from a woman under 30 in good health. The chain uses TRBV4-2 and TRBJ2-3; D is unclear. The sample comprised central memory CD4+ T cells from blood. CDR3 DNA: TGTGCCAGCAGCCAAGGGAGAACAGATACGCAGTATTTT. The encoded protein is CASSQGRTDTQYF.